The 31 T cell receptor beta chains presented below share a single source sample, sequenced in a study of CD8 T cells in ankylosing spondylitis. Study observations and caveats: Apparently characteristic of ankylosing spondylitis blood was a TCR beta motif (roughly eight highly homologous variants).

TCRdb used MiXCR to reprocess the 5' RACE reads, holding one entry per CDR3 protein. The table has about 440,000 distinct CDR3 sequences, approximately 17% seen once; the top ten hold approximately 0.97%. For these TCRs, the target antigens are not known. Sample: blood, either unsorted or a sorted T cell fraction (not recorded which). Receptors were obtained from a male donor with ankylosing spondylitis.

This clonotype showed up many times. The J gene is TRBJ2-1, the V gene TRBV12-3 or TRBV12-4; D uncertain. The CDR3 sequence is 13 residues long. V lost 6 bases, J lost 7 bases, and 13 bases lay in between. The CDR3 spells CASRSGVRNEQFF. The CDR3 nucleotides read TGTGCCAGCAGGTCGGGTGTAAGGAATGAGCAGTTCTTC.

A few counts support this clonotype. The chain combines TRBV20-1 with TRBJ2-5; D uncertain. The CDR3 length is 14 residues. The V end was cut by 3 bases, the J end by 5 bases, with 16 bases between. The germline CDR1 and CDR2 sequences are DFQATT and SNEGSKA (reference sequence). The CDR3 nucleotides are TGCAGTGCTAGGGATTGGGCCCATGAGGAGACCCAGTACTTC. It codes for CSARDWAHEETQYF.

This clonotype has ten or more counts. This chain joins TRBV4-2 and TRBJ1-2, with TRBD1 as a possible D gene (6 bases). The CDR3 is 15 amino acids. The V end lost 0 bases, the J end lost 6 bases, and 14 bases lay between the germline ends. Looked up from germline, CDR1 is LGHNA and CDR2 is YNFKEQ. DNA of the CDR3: TGTGCCAGCAGCCAAGATATCCGGACAGCACATGGCTACACCTTC. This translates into CASSQDIRTAHGYTF.

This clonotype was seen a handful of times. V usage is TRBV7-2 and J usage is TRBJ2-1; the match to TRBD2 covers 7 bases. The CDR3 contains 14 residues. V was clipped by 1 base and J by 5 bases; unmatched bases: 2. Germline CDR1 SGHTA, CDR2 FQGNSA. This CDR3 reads CASSLVGGDNEQFF. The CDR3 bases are TGTGCCAGCAGCTTAGTGGGAGGGGACAATGAGCAGTTCTTC.

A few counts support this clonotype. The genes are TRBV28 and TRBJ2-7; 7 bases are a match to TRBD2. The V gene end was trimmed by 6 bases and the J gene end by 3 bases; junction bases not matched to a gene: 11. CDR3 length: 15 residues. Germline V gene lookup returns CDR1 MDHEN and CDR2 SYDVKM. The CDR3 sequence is CASSNLAVPLYEQYF. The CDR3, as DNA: TGTGCCAGCAGCAATCTAGCGGTGCCCCTCTACGAGCAGTACTTC.

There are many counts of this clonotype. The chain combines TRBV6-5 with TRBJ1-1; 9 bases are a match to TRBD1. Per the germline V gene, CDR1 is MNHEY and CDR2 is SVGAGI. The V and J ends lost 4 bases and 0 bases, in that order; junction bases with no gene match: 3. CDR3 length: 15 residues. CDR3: CASSSWDRVNTEAFF. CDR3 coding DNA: TGTGCCAGCAGTTCCTGGGACAGGGTGAACACTGAAGCTTTCTTT.

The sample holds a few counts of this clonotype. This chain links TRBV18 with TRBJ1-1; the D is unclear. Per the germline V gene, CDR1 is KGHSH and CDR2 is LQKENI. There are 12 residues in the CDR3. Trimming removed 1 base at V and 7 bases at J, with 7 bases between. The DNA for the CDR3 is TGTGCCAGCTCACCACATCCAAGTGAAGCTTTCTTT. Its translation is CASSPHPSEAFF.

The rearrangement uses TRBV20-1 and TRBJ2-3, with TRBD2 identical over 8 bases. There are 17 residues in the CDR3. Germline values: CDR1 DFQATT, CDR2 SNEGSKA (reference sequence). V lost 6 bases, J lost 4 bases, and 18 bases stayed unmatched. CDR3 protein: CSALTGSGSFGADTQYF. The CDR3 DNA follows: TGCAGTGCGCTCACCGGCAGCGGGAGTTTCGGCGCAGATACGCAGTATTTT.

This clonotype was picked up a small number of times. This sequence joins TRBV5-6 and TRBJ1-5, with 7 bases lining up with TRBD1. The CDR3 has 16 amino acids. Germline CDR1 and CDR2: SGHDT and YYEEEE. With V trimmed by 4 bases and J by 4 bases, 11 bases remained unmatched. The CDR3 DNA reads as TGTGCCAGCAGCCGTCAGACGGACAGGTTTAATCAGCCCCAGCATTTT. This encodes CASSRQTDRFNQPQHF.

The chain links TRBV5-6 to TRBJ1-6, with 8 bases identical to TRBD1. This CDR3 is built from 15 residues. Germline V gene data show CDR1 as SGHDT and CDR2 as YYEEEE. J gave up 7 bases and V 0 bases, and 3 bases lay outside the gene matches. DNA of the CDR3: TGTGCCAGCAGCTTGGTGGGACAGGTCAATTCACCCCTCCACTTT. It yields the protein CASSLVGQVNSPLHF.

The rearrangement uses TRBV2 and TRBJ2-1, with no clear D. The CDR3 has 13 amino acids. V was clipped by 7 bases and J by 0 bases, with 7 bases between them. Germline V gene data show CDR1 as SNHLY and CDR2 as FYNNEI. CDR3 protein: CASKYRSYNEQFF. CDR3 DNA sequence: TGTGCCAGCAAATACCGCTCCTACAATGAGCAGTTCTTC.

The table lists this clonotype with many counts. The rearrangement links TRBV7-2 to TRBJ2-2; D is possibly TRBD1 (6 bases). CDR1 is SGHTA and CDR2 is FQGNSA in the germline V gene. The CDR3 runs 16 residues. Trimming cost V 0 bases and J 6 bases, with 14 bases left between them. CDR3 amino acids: CASSLAPPGTSGELFF. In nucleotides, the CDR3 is TGTGCCAGCAGCTTAGCGCCGCCCGGGACATCCGGGGAGCTGTTTTTT.

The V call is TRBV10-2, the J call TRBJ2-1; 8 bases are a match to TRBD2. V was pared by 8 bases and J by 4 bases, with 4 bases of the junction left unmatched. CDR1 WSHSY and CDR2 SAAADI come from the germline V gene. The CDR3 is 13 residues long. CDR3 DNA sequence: TGCGCCAGCGCGCGGGGGGCATACAATGAGCAGTTCTTC. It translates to CASARGAYNEQFF.

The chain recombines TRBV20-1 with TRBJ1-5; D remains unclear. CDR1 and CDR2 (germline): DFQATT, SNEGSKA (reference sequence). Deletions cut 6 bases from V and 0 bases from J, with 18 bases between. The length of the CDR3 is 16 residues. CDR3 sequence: CSAPHMESSSNQPQHF. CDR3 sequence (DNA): TGCAGTGCCCCTCATATGGAGTCCTCTAGCAATCAGCCCCAGCATTTT.

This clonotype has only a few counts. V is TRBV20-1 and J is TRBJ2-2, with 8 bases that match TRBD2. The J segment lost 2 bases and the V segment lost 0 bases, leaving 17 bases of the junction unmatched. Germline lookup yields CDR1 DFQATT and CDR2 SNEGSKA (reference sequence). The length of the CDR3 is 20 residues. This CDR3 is CSARDFTPRSSGSNTGELFF. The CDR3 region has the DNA TGCAGTGCTAGAGATTTCACCCCGCGTTCCAGCGGGAGCAACACCGGGGAGCTGTTTTTT.

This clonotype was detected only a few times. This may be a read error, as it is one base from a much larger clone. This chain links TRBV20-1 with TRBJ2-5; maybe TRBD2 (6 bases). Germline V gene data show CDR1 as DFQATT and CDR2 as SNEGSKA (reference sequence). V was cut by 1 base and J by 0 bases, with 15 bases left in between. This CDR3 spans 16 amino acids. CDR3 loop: CSARGQVAGYQETQYF. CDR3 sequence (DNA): TGCAGTGCTAGAGGGCAGGTTGCGGGGTACCAAGAGACCCAGTACTTC.

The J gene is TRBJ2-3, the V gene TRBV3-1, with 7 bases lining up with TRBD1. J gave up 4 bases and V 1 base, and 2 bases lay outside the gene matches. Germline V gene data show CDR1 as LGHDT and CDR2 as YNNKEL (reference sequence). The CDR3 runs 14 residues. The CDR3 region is CASSQAGTADTQYF. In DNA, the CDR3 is TGTGCCAGCAGCCAAGCCGGGACAGCAGATACGCAGTATTTT.

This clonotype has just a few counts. The CDR3 nucleotides read TGCGCCAGCAGCTTGGGGGTCAAAGGCAATGAGCAGTTCTTC. It codes for CASSLGVKGNEQFF. The J gene is TRBJ2-1, the V gene TRBV5-1; no definite D call. Germline assignment: CDR1 SGHRS and CDR2 YFSETQ. This CDR3 has 14 amino acids. Trimming took 0 bases from V and 6 from J, leaving 10 bases between them.

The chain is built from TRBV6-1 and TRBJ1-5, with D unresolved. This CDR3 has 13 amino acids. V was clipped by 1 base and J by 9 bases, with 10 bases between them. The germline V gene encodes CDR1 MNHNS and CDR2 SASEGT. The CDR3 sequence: CASSEGGRRPQHF. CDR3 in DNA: TGTGCCAGCAGTGAAGGCGGGAGGAGGCCCCAGCATTTT.

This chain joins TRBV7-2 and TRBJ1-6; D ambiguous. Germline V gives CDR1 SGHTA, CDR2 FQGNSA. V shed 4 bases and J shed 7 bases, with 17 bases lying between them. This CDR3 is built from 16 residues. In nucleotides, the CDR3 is TGTGCCAGCAGCTCAGCGGTTCAAGGGTGGAATTCACCCCTCCACTTT. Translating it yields CASSSAVQGWNSPLHF. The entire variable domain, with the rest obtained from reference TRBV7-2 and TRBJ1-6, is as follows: GAGVSQSPSNKVTEKGKDVELRCDPISGHTALYWYRQSLGQGLEFLIYFQGNSAPDKSGLPSDRFSAERTGGSVSTLTIQRTQQEDSAVYLCASSSAVQGWNSPLHFGNGTRLTVT.

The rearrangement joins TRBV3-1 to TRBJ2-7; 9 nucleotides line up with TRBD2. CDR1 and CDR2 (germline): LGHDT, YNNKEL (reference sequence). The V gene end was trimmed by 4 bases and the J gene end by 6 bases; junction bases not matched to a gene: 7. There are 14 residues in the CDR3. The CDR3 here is CASSPKGLALEQYF. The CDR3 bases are TGTGCCAGCAGCCCCAAGGGACTAGCTCTCGAGCAGTACTTC.

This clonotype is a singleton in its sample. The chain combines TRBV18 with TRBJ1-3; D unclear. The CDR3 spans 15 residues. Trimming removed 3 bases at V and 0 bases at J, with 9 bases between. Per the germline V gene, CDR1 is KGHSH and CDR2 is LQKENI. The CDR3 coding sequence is TGTGCCAGCTCACCCACGTTGGACTCTGGAAACACCATATATTTT. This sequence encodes CASSPTLDSGNTIYF.

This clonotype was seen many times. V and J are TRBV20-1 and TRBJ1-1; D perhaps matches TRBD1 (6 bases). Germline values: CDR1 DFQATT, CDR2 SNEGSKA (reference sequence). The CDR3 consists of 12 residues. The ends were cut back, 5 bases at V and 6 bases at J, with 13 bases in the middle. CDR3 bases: TGCAGTGCTCCTTCACCAGGGGCTGAAGCTTTCTTT. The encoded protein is CSAPSPGAEAFF.

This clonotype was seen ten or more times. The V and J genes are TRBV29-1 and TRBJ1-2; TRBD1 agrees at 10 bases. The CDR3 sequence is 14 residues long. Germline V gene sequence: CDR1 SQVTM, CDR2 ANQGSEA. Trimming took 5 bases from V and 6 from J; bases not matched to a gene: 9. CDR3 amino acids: CSVPPGQGHNGYTF. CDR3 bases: TGCAGCGTTCCCCCGGGACAGGGGCACAATGGCTACACCTTC.

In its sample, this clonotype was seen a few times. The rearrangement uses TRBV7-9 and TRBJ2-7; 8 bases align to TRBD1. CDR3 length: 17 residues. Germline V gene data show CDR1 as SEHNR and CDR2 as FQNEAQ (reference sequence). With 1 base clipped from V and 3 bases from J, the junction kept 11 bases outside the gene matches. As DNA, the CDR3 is TGTGCCAGCAGCTTAGTTCTCGGGTTTGGACAGGGCTACGAGCAGTACTTC. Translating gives CASSLVLGFGQGYEQYF.

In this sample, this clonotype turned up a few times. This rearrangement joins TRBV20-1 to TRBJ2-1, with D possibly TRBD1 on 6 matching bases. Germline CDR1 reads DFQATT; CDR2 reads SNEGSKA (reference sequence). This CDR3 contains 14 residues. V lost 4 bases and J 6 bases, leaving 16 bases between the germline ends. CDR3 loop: CSATRSTGINEQFF. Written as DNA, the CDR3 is TGCAGTGCTACCCGATCTACAGGGATCAATGAGCAGTTCTTC.

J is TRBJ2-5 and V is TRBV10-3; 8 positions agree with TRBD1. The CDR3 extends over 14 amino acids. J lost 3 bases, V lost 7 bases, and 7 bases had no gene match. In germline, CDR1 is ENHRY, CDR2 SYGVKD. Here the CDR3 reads CAINRGQGEETQYF. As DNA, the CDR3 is TGTGCCATCAACCGAGGACAGGGCGAAGAGACCCAGTACTTC.

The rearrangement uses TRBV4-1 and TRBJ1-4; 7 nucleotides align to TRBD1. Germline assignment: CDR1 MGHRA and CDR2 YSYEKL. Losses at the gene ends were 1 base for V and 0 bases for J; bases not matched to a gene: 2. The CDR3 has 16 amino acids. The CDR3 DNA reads TGCGCCAGCAGCCAAGGACAGGGAGCAACTAATGAAAAACTGTTTTTT. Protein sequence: CASSQGQGATNEKLFF.

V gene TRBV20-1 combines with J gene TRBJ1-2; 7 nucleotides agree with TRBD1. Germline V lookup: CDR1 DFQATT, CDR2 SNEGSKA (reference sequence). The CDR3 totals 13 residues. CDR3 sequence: CSLGGGTLYGYTF. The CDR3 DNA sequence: TGCTCCCTAGGGGGCGGTACCCTCTATGGCTACACCTTC.

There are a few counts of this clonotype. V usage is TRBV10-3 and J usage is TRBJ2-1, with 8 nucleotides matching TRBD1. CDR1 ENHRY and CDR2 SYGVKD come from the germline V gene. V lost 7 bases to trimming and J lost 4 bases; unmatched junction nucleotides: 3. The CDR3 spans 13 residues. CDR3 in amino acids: CAIMTGDYNEQFF. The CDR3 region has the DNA TGTGCCATCATGACAGGGGATTACAATGAGCAGTTCTTC.

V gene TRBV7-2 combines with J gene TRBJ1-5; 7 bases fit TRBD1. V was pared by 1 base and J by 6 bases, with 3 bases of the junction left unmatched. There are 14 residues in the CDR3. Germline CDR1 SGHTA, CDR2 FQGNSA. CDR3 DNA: TGTGCCAGCAGCTTAGGGAGACAGGGTCAGCCCCAGCATTTT. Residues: CASSLGRQGQPQHF.